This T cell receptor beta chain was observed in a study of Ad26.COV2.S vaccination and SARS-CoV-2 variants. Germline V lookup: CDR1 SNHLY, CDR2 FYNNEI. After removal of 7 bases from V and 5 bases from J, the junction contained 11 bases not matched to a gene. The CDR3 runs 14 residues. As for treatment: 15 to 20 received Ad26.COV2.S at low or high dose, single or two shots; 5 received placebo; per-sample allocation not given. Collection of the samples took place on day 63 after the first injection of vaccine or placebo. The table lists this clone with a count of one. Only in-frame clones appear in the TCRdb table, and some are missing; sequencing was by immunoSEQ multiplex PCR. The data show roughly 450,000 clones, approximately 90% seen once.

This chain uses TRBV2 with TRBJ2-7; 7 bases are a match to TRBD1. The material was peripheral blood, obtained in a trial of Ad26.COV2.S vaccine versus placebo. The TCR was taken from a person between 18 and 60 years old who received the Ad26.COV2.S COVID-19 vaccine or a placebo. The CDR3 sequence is CASNTGDRSNEQYF. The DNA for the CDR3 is TGTGCCAGCAACACAGGGGATAGATCTAACGAGCAGTACTTC.